Sequencing of this TCR beta chain was carried out in a study of spatial heterogeneity in lung cancer. TCRdb re-derived calls from the 5' RACE reads in MiXCR, one entry per CDR3 protein. Altogether 24,000 or so distinct CDR3 sequences are present, approximately 7% being singletons, with the ten largest covering 14%. This CDR3 is 13 amino acids long. Germline CDR1 WNHNN, CDR2 SYGVQD (reference sequence). V was pared by 4 bases and J by 4 bases, with 10 bases between. The time point: sample taken at primary tumor resection. This clonotype was obtained from a male donor with early-stage non-small cell lung cancer. V usage is TRBV10-1 and J usage is TRBJ1-1; no clear D gene. This specimen consisted of PBMCs, obtained at surgery. CDR3 sequence: CASSAGGGTEAFF. The CDR3 DNA is TGCGCCAGCAGTGCTGGTGGTGGCACTGAAGCTTTCTTT.